The 24 T cell receptor beta chains below come from one sample, sequenced in a study of T cell responses to AZD1222 COVID-19 vaccine (dated by TCRdb to the early 2020s). The sample's time point, from its label and the paper: baseline before first vaccination. Libraries were made using the immunoSEQ multiplex PCR assay. In TCRdb, the immuneACCESS table is reduced to in-frame sequences with V and J assigned. These tables do not hold every clone; where another copy was compared, an unresolved V gene accounts for under half, and the others remain unexplained. The sample includes 100,000 to 150,000 clones, with over 90% observed a single time. Under 2% of the sample is taken by the ten largest. The sample consisted of peripheral blood, taken on day 0 of AZD1222 vaccination. The receptors shown here come from an adult in good health.

CDR3 bases: TGCGCCAGCAGCCAAGACTTGGTCTCAAACACTGAAGCTTTCTTT. Its protein product is CASSQDLVSNTEAFF. The chain has TRBV4-3 and TRBJ1-1; D is uncertain. This CDR3 contains 15 residues. Germline V gene sequence: CDR1 LGHNA, CDR2 YSLEER. V was pared by 0 bases and J by 2 bases, with 10 bases between.

Written as DNA, the CDR3 is TGTGCCAGCGGAGACGGTAACACTGAAGCTTTCTTT. Translated, it gives CASGDGNTEAFF. The V call is TRBV25-1, the J call TRBJ1-1; D not certain. CDR3 size: 12 residues. CDR1 MGHDK and CDR2 SYGVNS come from the germline V gene. V lost 8 bases and J 2 bases, leaving 9 bases between the germline ends. The variable domain in full, with the rest retrieved from reference TRBV25-1 and TRBJ1-1, is EADIYQTPRYLVIGTGKKITLECSQTMGHDKMYWYQQDPGMELHLIHYSYGVNSTEKGDLSSESTVSRIRTEHFPLTLESARPSHTSQYLCASGDGNTEAFFGQGTRLTVV.

In its sample, this clone was seen once. The chain has TRBV11-3 and TRBJ1-1; D is unresolved. This CDR3 comprises 13 residues. Trimming removed 2 bases at V and 1 base at J, with 5 bases between. CDR1 is SGHNT, CDR2 YENEEA, per germline. DNA of the CDR3: TGTGCCAGCAGCTTAAGCAGGAACACTGAAGCTTTCTTT. This sequence encodes CASSLSRNTEAFF.

The chain combines TRBV28 with TRBJ1-5; the match to TRBD1 covers 7 bases. Germline trimming cut 9 bases from V and 6 bases from J; bases unmatched to any gene: 8. CDR1 and CDR2 (germline): MDHEN, SYDVKM. This CDR3 comprises 13 residues. This CDR3 reads CASNRGTGQPQHF. The CDR3 DNA follows: TGTGCCAGTAACAGGGGCACGGGTCAGCCCCAGCATTTT.

V gene TRBV19 combines with J gene TRBJ1-5, with D possibly TRBD1 on 5 matching bases. The CDR3 is 13 residues long. The germline V gene has CDR1 LNHDA and CDR2 SQIVND (reference sequence). V was trimmed by 3 bases and J by 5 bases, leaving 8 bases between them. For the CDR3, the DNA is TGTGCCAGTAGTATGGGGGGGGATCAGCCCCAGCATTTT. Residues: CASSMGGDQPQHF.

The chain employs TRBV29-1 and TRBJ2-2; D ambiguous. The length of the CDR3 is 15 residues. V lost 2 bases to trimming and J lost 1 base, with 11 bases between them. From germline, CDR1 is SQVTM and CDR2 ANQGSEA. In DNA, the CDR3 is TGCAGCGTTGAAATTATTAATAAGAACACCGGGGAGCTGTTTTTT. Its protein is CSVEIINKNTGELFF.

The chain combines TRBV9 with TRBJ1-2; D ambiguous. Trimming removed 4 bases from V and 3 bases from J, with 13 bases in between. The CDR3 is 14 residues long. In germline, CDR1 is SGDLS, CDR2 YYNGEE. CDR3 DNA sequence: TGTGCCAGCAGCAATAAACCATACTACTATGGCTACACCTTC. It encodes CASSNKPYYYGYTF. The full variable domain, completed using reference TRBV9 and TRBJ1-2, is DSGVTQTPKHLITATGQRVTLRCSPRSGDLSVYWYQQSLDQGLQFLIQYYNGEERAKGNILERFSAQQFPDLHSELNLSSLELGDSALYFCASSNKPYYYGYTFGSGTRLTVV.

This chain connects TRBV27 to TRBJ2-3; tentative D call: TRBD1 (6 bases). The CDR3 contains 17 residues. Looked up from germline, CDR1 is MNHEY and CDR2 is SMNVEV (reference sequence). The germline V and J ends were trimmed by 0 bases and 3 bases, with 16 bases remaining between them. CDR3 protein: CASSLSELTQGTDTQYF. The CDR3 region has the DNA TGTGCCAGCAGTTTATCAGAGCTCACCCAGGGGACAGATACGCAGTATTTT.

The chain links TRBV9 to TRBJ2-2, with D perhaps TRBD1 (6 bases). The CDR3 is 16 residues long. The germline CDR1 and CDR2 sequences are SGDLS and YYNGEE. V was clipped by 1 base and J by 0 bases, with 10 bases between them. CDR3 in DNA: TGTGCCAGCAGCGTATGGGGGCCCGCGAACACCGGGGAGCTGTTTTTT. It specifies CASSVWGPANTGELFF.

The rearrangement joins TRBV28 to TRBJ1-4, with 7 bases aligning to TRBD1. Germline lookup yields CDR1 MDHEN and CDR2 SYDVKM. The CDR3 runs to 14 residues. Trimming removed 6 bases from V and 4 bases from J; junction bases left unmatched: 5. CDR3 coding DNA: TGTGCCAGCAGCCGACAGGGCTTTAATGAAAAACTGTTTTTT. Its translation: CASSRQGFNEKLFF.

The chain links TRBV30 to TRBJ1-6, with a possible D match to TRBD1 (5 bases). V lost 7 bases and J 0 bases, leaving 16 bases between the germline ends. Looked up from germline, CDR1 is GTSNPN and CDR2 is SVGIG (reference sequence). CDR3 length equals 16 residues. CDR3 bases: TGTGCCTATGGACAAGGGGTTAACTCCTATAATTCACCCCTCCACTTT. It translates to CAYGQGVNSYNSPLHF.

The V gene is TRBV6-4, the J gene TRBJ2-2, with 8 bases identical to TRBD2. The CDR3 runs 18 residues. Trimming cost V 6 bases and J 5 bases; bases outside gene matches: 17. Germline V gene sequence: CDR1 MRHNA, CDR2 SNTAGT. The CDR3: CASSPSPVQAGVTGELFF. The CDR3 DNA reads as TGTGCCAGCAGCCCCAGCCCAGTACAAGCGGGGGTTACCGGGGAGCTGTTTTTT.

The chain combines TRBV3-1 (or the pseudogene TRBV3-2) with TRBJ1-2; 7 positions match TRBD1. J gave up 6 bases and V 4 bases, and 5 bases lay outside the gene matches. Germline assignment: CDR1 LGHDT and CDR2 YNNKEL (reference sequence). The CDR3 contains 13 residues. The CDR3 spells CASSPRQGHGYTF. DNA for the CDR3: TGTGCCAGCAGCCCGAGACAGGGCCATGGCTACACCTTC.

The genes are TRBV6-4 and TRBJ1-1, with D unresolved. This CDR3 is 16 amino acids long. V gave up 2 bases and J gave up 0 bases, with 13 bases separating them. From germline, CDR1 is MRHNA and CDR2 SNTAGT. DNA for the CDR3: TGTGCCAGCAGTGACCAGTACAGTTCTTTGAACACTGAAGCTTTCTTT. Translating gives CASSDQYSSLNTEAFF.

V gene TRBV30 combines with J gene TRBJ1-5; D gene unclear. The V gene lost 0 bases and the J gene lost 1 base, with 7 bases spanning the gap. Germline CDR1 GTSNPN, CDR2 SVGIG (reference sequence). The length of the CDR3 is 14 residues. CDR3 coding DNA: TGTGCCTGGAGTGTAGTGGGAAGCAATCAGCCCCAGCATTTT. Protein sequence: CAWSVVGSNQPQHF.

The V gene is TRBV7-8, the J gene TRBJ2-1; D is perhaps TRBD1 (6 bases). Trimming took 5 bases from V and 4 from J, leaving 18 bases between them. Per germline, CDR1 SGHVS and CDR2 FQNEAQ. This CDR3 has 16 amino acids. This CDR3 is CASSRRRTVIYNEQFF. CDR3 DNA sequence: TGTGCCAGCAGCCGAAGACGGACAGTCATATACAATGAGCAGTTCTTC.

The sample holds one count of this clone. The chain has TRBV4-1 and TRBJ1-1; D gene uncertain. From germline, CDR1 is MGHRA and CDR2 YSYEKL. CDR3 length: 13 residues. V was trimmed by 1 base and J by 3 bases, leaving 6 bases between them. CDR3 DNA: TGCGCCAGCAGCCAAGTTGGGGACACTGAAGCTTTCTTT. It codes for CASSQVGDTEAFF.

The rearrangement links TRBV6-5 to TRBJ1-5, with D tentatively TRBD1 (6 bases). CDR1 is MNHEY, CDR2 SVGAGI, per germline. This CDR3 comprises 13 residues. V was trimmed by 9 bases and J by 3 bases, leaving 12 bases between them. Here the CDR3 DNA reads TGTGCCAGAAAACAGGGAAACAATCAGCCCCAGCATTTT. Translating it yields CARKQGNNQPQHF.

This clone was picked up one time. The chain employs TRBV7-2 and TRBJ2-2, with D perhaps TRBD1 (5 bases). CDR1 and CDR2 (germline): SGHTA, FQGNSA. This CDR3 is 15 amino acids long. Between the trimmed V and J ends, which lost 1 base and 4 bases, there was a span of 10 bases. The chain's CDR3 is CASSLVVDITGELFF. The CDR3 DNA is TGTGCCAGCAGCTTAGTGGTGGACATCACCGGGGAGCTGTTTTTT.

The chain has TRBV18 and TRBJ1-6, with D uncertain. This CDR3 is 15 amino acids long. The ends were cut back, 3 bases at V and 6 bases at J, with 12 bases in the middle. Germline CDR1 reads KGHSH; CDR2 reads LQKENI. The CDR3 spells CASSPRVGGNSPLHF. The CDR3 bases are TGTGCCAGCTCACCGAGGGTGGGCGGTAATTCACCCCTCCACTTT.

V gene TRBV28 combines with J gene TRBJ1-2; 7 nucleotides line up with TRBD1. Trimming took 8 bases from V and 5 from J; bases not matched to a gene: 14. The V gene's germline CDR1 is MDHEN and CDR2 SYDVKM. The CDR3 has 15 amino acids. The CDR3 coding sequence is TGTGCCAGCGATGAAGACAGGGCGGTGGGGTATGGCTACACCTTC. Encoded protein: CASDEDRAVGYGYTF.

The J gene is TRBJ1-2, the V gene TRBV6-4; no clear D gene. Germline CDR1 and CDR2: MRHNA and SNTAGT. The CDR3 has 15 amino acids. V was pared by 7 bases and J by 4 bases, with 19 bases between. CDR3 bases: TGTGCCAGCAATCCCCCACCCACAGACACCTATGGCTACACCTTC. Encoded protein: CASNPPPTDTYGYTF.

V usage is TRBV3-1 (or the pseudogene TRBV3-2) and J usage is TRBJ1-2; D not resolved. This CDR3 is built from 14 residues. The V and J ends lost 1 base and 2 bases respectively, with 8 bases between them. Germline assignment: CDR1 LGHDT and CDR2 YNNKEL (reference sequence). This chain's CDR3 is CASSQGSVNYGYTF. The CDR3 DNA follows: TGTGCCAGCAGCCAAGGCTCTGTGAACTATGGCTACACCTTC.

The chain is built from TRBV30 and TRBJ1-4; no firm D call. This CDR3 contains 14 residues. V lost 3 bases to trimming and J lost 2 bases, with 10 bases between them. The germline V gene has CDR1 GTSNPN and CDR2 SVGIG (reference sequence). The CDR3 loop is CAWSRWNTNEKLFF. CDR3 nucleotide sequence: TGTGCCTGGAGCCGTTGGAATACTAATGAAAAACTGTTTTTT.